This passage covers 27 T cell receptor beta chains from one sample sequenced in a study of human CD8 memory T cell subsets. The authors made TCR beta libraries using UMI-labeled 5' RACE. TCRdb analysed the 5' RACE reads with MiXCR anew, one entry per CDR3 protein. Of roughly 8,000 distinct CDR3 sequences in the sample, 3.9% were seen once. Sequenced material: CD8+ T cells from PBMCs. These TCRs come from a human donor in good health.

This clonotype was recorded at least ten times. CDR3 sequence: CASSYSPGGDGYTF. As DNA, the CDR3 is TGTGCCAGCAGTTACTCTCCAGGGGGGGATGGCTACACCTTC. This chain uses TRBV6-2 or TRBV6-3 with TRBJ1-2; 7 bases agree with TRBD1. The J segment lost 6 bases and the V segment lost 0 bases, leaving 4 bases of the junction unmatched. The germline gives CDR1 MNHEY, CDR2 SVGEGT. The CDR3 is 14 residues long.

At least ten counts were recorded for this clonotype. This chain joins TRBV7-3 and TRBJ2-3, with D tentatively TRBD2 (6 bases). Per the germline V gene, CDR1 is SGHTA and CDR2 is FQGTGA. This CDR3 is built from 15 residues. With 5 bases removed from V and 6 bases from J, the gap between germline ends came to 18 bases. CDR3 residues: CASSAPTRADDTQYF. The CDR3 region has the DNA TGTGCCAGCAGCGCGCCGACTAGGGCGGATGATACGCAGTATTTT.

By proportion, this clonotype is medium-sized. The chain combines TRBV27 with TRBJ2-7; D possibly corresponds to TRBD1 (5 bases). Between the trimmed V and J ends, which lost 5 bases and 3 bases, there was a span of 17 bases. The germline V gene has CDR1 MNHEY and CDR2 SMNVEV (reference sequence). CDR3 length: 15 residues. CDR3 protein: CASSQPGQGFYEQYF. Here the CDR3 DNA reads TGTGCCAGCAGTCAGCCGGGTCAGGGTTTCTACGAGCAGTACTTC.

This clonotype was detected ten times or more. The chain joins TRBV29-1 to TRBJ1-1, with no clear D. V was pared by 4 bases and J by 6 bases, with 18 bases between. In germline, CDR1 is SQVTM, CDR2 ANQGSEA. The CDR3 runs to 14 residues. CDR3 nucleotides: TGCAGCGTTGGGTCAGCCGTTCTAAACTCTGAAGCTTTCTTT. This codes for CSVGSAVLNSEAFF.

This clonotype was seen at least ten times. The junction shows a germline mismatch at one end, possibly a read error. The J gene is TRBJ2-6, the V gene TRBV4-1; perhaps D is TRBD1 or TRBD2 (5 bases each). The CDR3 has 17 residues. The germline V gene encodes CDR1 MGHRA and CDR2 YSYEKL. The CDR3: CASSQDDQRSGGNVLTF. As DNA, the CDR3 is TGCGCCAGCAGCCAGGATGACCAAAGAAGTGGGGGCAACGTCCTGACTTTC.

This clonotype was recorded at least ten times. V gene TRBV28 combines with J gene TRBJ2-7; 7 nucleotides match TRBD2. This CDR3 is built from 14 residues. CDR1 is MDHEN, CDR2 SYDVKM, per germline. The V gene end was trimmed by 7 bases and the J gene end by 0 bases; junction bases not matched to a gene: 6. Written as DNA, the CDR3 is TGTGCCAGCACTCTAAGCGGGAACTCCTACGAGCAGTACTTC. This gives the protein CASTLSGNSYEQYF.

This chain joins TRBV3-1 and TRBJ2-1; 9 bases agree with TRBD2. The junction had 13 bases not matched to a gene; V was cut back by 2 bases and J by 5 bases. The CDR3 has 18 amino acids. Per germline, CDR1 LGHDT and CDR2 YNNKEL (reference sequence). CDR3 sequence: CASSQYRRAGGQHNEQFF. CDR3 DNA: TGTGCCAGCAGCCAATACCGAAGGGCGGGGGGGCAGCACAATGAGCAGTTCTTC.

This clonotype showed up many times. The J gene is TRBJ1-2, the V gene TRBV10-3, with TRBD1 matching 8 bases. J was trimmed by 0 bases and V by 6 bases; bases with no gene match: 12. Germline V CDR1 and CDR2: ENHRY, SYGVKD. This CDR3 region has 17 residues. The CDR3 sequence is CAISPGTGFLPNYGYTF. The CDR3 nucleotides are TGTGCCATCAGCCCCGGGACAGGATTCCTTCCTAACTATGGCTACACCTTC.

Written as DNA, the CDR3 is TGTGCCAGCAGTTTATCCCTGTTGGACAACAGCAATCAGCCCCAGCATTTT. Its translation: CASSLSLLDNSNQPQHF. V is TRBV28 and J is TRBJ1-5, with D possibly matching TRBD1 (5 bases). Germline V lookup: CDR1 MDHEN, CDR2 SYDVKM. Deletions cut 1 base from V and 1 base from J, with 14 bases between. This CDR3 region has 17 residues.

This clonotype was counted ten times or more. The chain joins TRBV12-3 or TRBV12-4 to TRBJ1-4; D is unresolved. This CDR3 spans 13 amino acids. Trimming left V 3 bases short and J 5 bases short, with 7 bases between. The CDR3 nucleotides are TGTGCCAGCAGTTTTGGAGGGAATGAAAAACTGTTTTTT. Protein product: CASSFGGNEKLFF.

This clonotype was seen only a few times. The V gene is TRBV14, the J gene TRBJ2-1; D unresolved. Germline-derived CDR1 and CDR2 are SGHDN and FVKESK. V was clipped by 0 bases and J by 9 bases, with 9 bases between them. The CDR3 contains 13 residues. The CDR3 here is CASSQDPAPEQFF. The CDR3 DNA reads as TGTGCCAGCAGCCAAGATCCCGCCCCTGAGCAGTTCTTC.

At least ten counts were recorded for this clonotype. The CDR3 DNA sequence: TGCGCCAGCAGCCGGAGCGGGGAGGCCACAGATACGCAGTATTTT. It codes for CASSRSGEATDTQYF. The chain uses TRBV4-3 and TRBJ2-3; 7 bases align to TRBD2. The V segment lost 4 bases and the J segment 2 bases; nucleotides outside the gene matches: 6. The CDR3 contains 15 residues. Germline values: CDR1 LGHNA, CDR2 YSLEER.

This clonotype was observed at least ten times. The rearrangement joins TRBV12-3 or TRBV12-4 to TRBJ1-1; D unresolved. This CDR3 region has 14 residues. V was pared by 3 bases and J by 4 bases, with 12 bases between. CDR3 amino acids: CASSFGGEFTEAFF. Here the CDR3 DNA reads TGTGCCAGCAGTTTTGGTGGTGAATTCACTGAAGCTTTCTTT.

There are many counts of this clonotype. V usage is TRBV6-2 or TRBV6-3 and J usage is TRBJ2-7, with D possibly TRBD1 on 5 matching bases. V lost 1 base and J lost 6, with 10 bases in between. The germline V gene has CDR1 MNHEY and CDR2 SVGEGT. This CDR3 contains 13 residues. CDR3 bases: TGTGCCAGCAGTTACTGGCAGGGTGTCGAGCAGTACTTC. It specifies CASSYWQGVEQYF.

This clonotype was counted between two and nine times. This rearrangement joins TRBV5-8 to TRBJ2-3, with 16 bases lining up with TRBD2. The CDR3 loop spans 23 amino acids. The V and J ends lost 0 bases and 3 bases, in that order; junction bases with no gene match: 19. Germline V gene data show CDR1 as SGHTS and CDR2 as YDEGEE. In DNA form, the CDR3 reads TGTGCCAGCAGCTTGGATACCGGACCGGGACTAGCGGGAGGGCCGGGGCGTACAGATACGCAGTATTTT. The encoded protein is CASSLDTGPGLAGGPGRTDTQYF.

In this sample, this clonotype turned up a few times. This rearrangement joins TRBV5-6 to TRBJ2-5; TRBD2 is a possible D gene (7 bases). The germline gives CDR1 SGHDT, CDR2 YYEEEE. Trimming took 6 bases from V and 6 from J, leaving 12 bases between them. This CDR3 is built from 12 residues. The DNA for the CDR3 is TGTGCCAGCATAGGGGGGGAGAAGACCCAGTACTTC. Amino acid sequence: CASIGGEKTQYF.

This clonotype was seen repeatedly, ten times or more. The genes are TRBV6-1 and TRBJ2-7; D call uncertain. The CDR3 runs to 14 residues. Germline CDR1 is MNHNS and CDR2 is SASEGT. V gave up 3 bases and J gave up 5 bases, with 14 bases separating them. The CDR3 sequence: CASSDGPPPDEQYF. The DNA for the CDR3 is TGTGCCAGCAGTGACGGCCCCCCGCCCGACGAGCAGTACTTC.

This clonotype qualifies as medium-sized. V gene TRBV6-5 combines with J gene TRBJ1-1, with 10 bases lining up with TRBD1. CDR1 MNHEY and CDR2 SVGAGI come from the germline V gene. Trimming cost V 5 bases and J 7 bases; bases outside gene matches: 4. This CDR3 contains 13 residues. The CDR3, as DNA: TGTGCCAGCAGTGACAGGGGGCAGGTTGAAGCTTTCTTT. As protein: CASSDRGQVEAFF.

This clonotype was counted a few times. The chain combines TRBV5-1 with TRBJ2-5; 8 bases are shared with TRBD1. CDR3 length equals 13 residues. Germline V gives CDR1 SGHRS, CDR2 YFSETQ. Losses at the gene ends were 4 bases for V and 5 bases for J; bases not matched to a gene: 4. The CDR3 DNA follows: TGCGCCAGCAGCAAGGGACAGGAGGAGACCCAGTACTTC. It encodes CASSKGQEETQYF.

In its sample, this clonotype was seen many times. This chain connects TRBV19 to TRBJ1-5; D gene ambiguous. The germline gives CDR1 LNHDA, CDR2 SQIVND (reference sequence). V lost 5 bases, J lost 4 bases, and 3 bases lay in between. This CDR3 is built from 11 residues. In DNA form, the CDR3 reads TGTGCCAGTAGTCAAAATCAGCCCCAGCATTTT. As protein: CASSQNQPQHF. Supplemented by reference TRBV19 and TRBJ1-5, the full variable domain reads DGGITQSPKYLFRKEGQNVTLSCEQNLNHDAMYWYRQDPGQGLRLIYYSQIVNDFQKGDIAEGYSVSREKKESFPLTVTSAQKNPTAFYLCASSQNQPQHFGDGTRLSIL.

This clonotype was recorded many times. The genes are TRBV3-1 and TRBJ2-6; D not resolved. V gave up 0 bases and J gave up 0 bases, with 3 bases separating them. Germline lookup yields CDR1 LGHDT and CDR2 YNNKEL (reference sequence). The CDR3 length is 15 residues. The CDR3 sequence is CASSQEFSGANVLTF. The CDR3 region has the DNA TGTGCCAGCAGCCAAGAATTCTCTGGGGCCAACGTCCTGACTTTC.

This clonotype was seen more than once but under ten times. The gene calls are TRBV5-4 and TRBJ2-7, with a possible D match to TRBD2 (6 bases). The CDR3 covers 15 residues. The germline gives CDR1 SGHNT, CDR2 YYREEE (reference sequence). V was clipped by 3 bases and J by 3 bases, with 16 bases between them. The CDR3 sequence is CASSSTIGSYYEQYF. CDR3 in DNA: TGTGCCAGCAGCTCTACCATCGGGAGCTACTACGAGCAGTACTTC.

This clonotype has a count of ten or more. This chain links TRBV5-1 with TRBJ1-1; TRBD1 matches 8 bases. Unmatched junction bases numbered 10, after V lost 5 bases and J lost 4 bases. Per the germline V gene, CDR1 is SGHRS and CDR2 is YFSETQ. The CDR3 is 15 amino acids. The CDR3 protein is CASSFTGGRATEAFF. The CDR3 DNA reads as TGCGCCAGCAGTTTCACAGGGGGAAGGGCCACTGAAGCTTTCTTT.

This clonotype was found many times. The genes are TRBV13 and TRBJ2-7; 13 nucleotides match TRBD2. This CDR3 spans 16 amino acids. Germline V gene data show CDR1 as PRHDT and CDR2 as FYEKMQ (reference sequence). Trimming took 3 bases from V and 4 from J; bases not matched to a gene: 6. The CDR3 sequence: CASSFGLAGEAYEQYF. The CDR3 DNA sequence: TGTGCCAGCAGCTTCGGACTAGCGGGAGAGGCTTACGAGCAGTACTTC.

This clonotype came up many times. The genes are TRBV12-3 or TRBV12-4 and TRBJ2-5; 11 nucleotides agree with TRBD2. The ends lost 1 base at V and 5 bases at J; junction bases unmatched: 9. The CDR3 has 17 amino acids. The CDR3 spells CASSLVYSGGAGETQYF. The DNA of the CDR3 is TGTGCCAGCAGTTTAGTGTATAGCGGGGGGGCTGGGGAGACCCAGTACTTC.

Many counts were recorded for this clonotype. V usage is TRBV6-1 and J usage is TRBJ2-7, with a possible D match to TRBD2 (6 bases). CDR3 length equals 16 residues. Trimming shortened V by 0 bases and J by 1 base, and 13 bases separated the two germline ends. Germline V CDR1 and CDR2: MNHNS, SASEGT. The CDR3 protein is CASSEAGGDGSYEQYF. As DNA, the CDR3 is TGTGCCAGCAGTGAAGCAGGCGGGGACGGTTCCTACGAGCAGTACTTC.

At least ten counts were recorded for this clonotype. The gene calls are TRBV11-2 and TRBJ2-2; 9 bases line up with TRBD2. CDR1 SGHAT and CDR2 FQNNGV come from the germline V gene. Unmatched junction bases numbered 13, after V lost 4 bases and J lost 4 bases. The CDR3 extends over 18 amino acids. CDR3 sequence (DNA): TGTGCCAGCAGCTCCTGGCCCTCACTAGCGGGTAGCACCGGGGAGCTGTTTTTT. This codes for CASSSWPSLAGSTGELFF.